This entry lists 25 T cell receptor beta chains sequenced from one sample in a study of CD4 and CD8 cells across lung adenocarcinoma regions. TCRdb redid the calling of the PCR reads with MiXCR, one entry per CDR3 protein. Among about 20,000 distinct CDR3 sequences, less than 65% were seen once, and the ten largest hold 24%. The sample consisted of CD8+ T cells from the center of a lung tumor. Receptors originate from a female donor with lung adenocarcinoma. The CD4 and CD8 labels of this study may be unreliable.

The chain links TRBV27 to TRBJ2-1; D is perhaps TRBD1 (6 bases). Gene TRBJ2-7 matches the end of the DNA better, so the J call may be wrong. The CDR3 has 14 amino acids. The germline V gene has CDR1 MNHEY and CDR2 SMNVEV (reference sequence). The CDR3 region has the DNA TGTGCCAGCACGAGACAAAGGGGGTCCTACGAGCAGTACTTC. It codes for CASTRQRGSYEQYF.

A word on this clonotype: Compared with germline, one end of the junction differs, possibly owing to a read error. This sequence joins TRBV10-2 and TRBJ2-3, with D possibly matching TRBD2 (7 bases). The J call could be wrong; TRBJ2-5 is a better fit for the DNA end. This CDR3 is 15 amino acids long. Germline V gene lookup returns CDR1 WSHSY and CDR2 SAAADI. For the CDR3, the DNA is TGCTCCAGGGGTACGGGGGGCCGGGACACAGATACCCAGTACTTC. This translates into CSRGTGGRDTDTQYF.

This clonotype has at least ten counts. The gene calls are TRBV7-2 and TRBJ2-5; D call uncertain. Germline lookup yields CDR1 SGHTA and CDR2 FQGNSA. The CDR3 is made up of 15 amino acids. V lost 2 bases, J lost 0 bases, and 10 bases lay in between. The CDR3 DNA reads as TGTGCCAGCAGCTTATTTGACCAGGACCAAGAGACCCAGTACTTC. Its protein product is CASSLFDQDQETQYF.

This clonotype has just a few counts. The chain is built from TRBV10-1 and TRBJ1-1; D not certain. CDR1 is WNHNN, CDR2 SYGVQD, per germline (reference sequence). The CDR3 covers 15 residues. V was shortened by 3 bases and J by 3 bases, with 14 bases between the two germline ends. The CDR3 loop reads CASSDPSVGYTEAFF. DNA of the CDR3: TGCGCCAGCAGTGACCCCAGTGTAGGGTACACTGAAGCTTTCTTT.

There are a few counts of this clonotype. J is TRBJ1-2 and V is TRBV6-1; TRBD1 aligns across 8 bases. Germline CDR1 MNHNS, CDR2 SASEGT. The J segment lost 4 bases and the V segment lost 2 bases, leaving 12 bases of the junction unmatched. The CDR3 has 17 amino acids. CDR3 in amino acids: CASSERAGGASFYGYTF. The CDR3 bases are TGTGCCAGCAGTGAAAGGGCAGGGGGCGCGAGTTTCTATGGCTACACCTTC.

In the case of this clonotype: At one of its ends the junction is not consistent with the germline gene, which may arise from a read error. The V and J genes are TRBV27 and TRBJ2-3; D may be TRBD1 (5 bases). The J call could be wrong; TRBJ2-5 is a better fit for the DNA end. CDR1 is MNHEY, CDR2 SMNVEV, per germline (reference sequence). The CDR3 length is 11 residues. CDR3 residues: CGGRPQDTQYF. Here the CDR3 DNA reads TGTGGGGGCCGTCCTCAAGATACCCAGTACTTC.

This clonotype has only a few counts. V and J are TRBV7-2 and TRBJ1-6; D is possibly TRBD1 (5 bases). This CDR3 has 15 amino acids. From germline, CDR1 is SGHTA and CDR2 FQGNSA. The V end lost 7 bases, the J end lost 7 bases, and 17 bases lay between the germline ends. The CDR3 DNA reads as TGTGCCAGCACCCTCCTGGGGGTTAGAAATTCACCCCTCCACTTT. It yields the protein CASTLLGVRNSPLHF.

Judged by abundance, this clonotype is medium-sized. The chain employs TRBV10-2 and TRBJ2-1, with 8 bases matching TRBD1. After removal of 4 bases from V and 13 bases from J, the junction contained 9 bases not matched to a gene. The CDR3 is made up of 13 amino acids. Germline V gene lookup returns CDR1 WSHSY and CDR2 SAAADI. The CDR3 bases are TGCGCCAGCAGTGCCATCGGACAGGGCGGTCAGTTCTTC. Residues: CASSAIGQGGQFF.

Ten or more counts support this clonotype. The CDR3 sequence: CARSSSGGQMEETQYF. Here the CDR3 DNA reads TGTGCCAGAAGCTCCTCTGGAGGACAGATGGAAGAGACCCAGTACTTC. This sequence joins TRBV5-3 and TRBJ2-5; tentative D call: TRBD1 (6 bases). TRBV5-3 is an open reading frame, and its role is uncertain. V gave up 3 bases and J gave up 3 bases, with 18 bases separating them. The CDR3 spans 16 residues.

This clonotype was recorded many times. The CDR3 coding sequence is TGTGCCAGCACAAATACCAGGAATGGACTAGCGGGGGCCTACGAGCAGTACTTC. Residues: CASTNTRNGLAGAYEQYF. This chain links TRBV6-5 with TRBJ2-5; 13 bases map to TRBD2. The J call may be incorrect, as the DNA end agrees better with TRBJ2-7. Per germline, CDR1 MNHEY and CDR2 SVGAGI. CDR3 length: 18 residues.

The chain has TRBV6-2 or TRBV6-3 and TRBJ2-1; the D gene is possibly TRBD1 (6 bases). The V end was cut by 7 bases, the J end by 9 bases, with 16 bases between. Germline V gene sequence: CDR1 MNHEY, CDR2 SVGEGT. This CDR3 contains 13 residues. The CDR3 here is CASNSRGFSEQFF. As DNA, the CDR3 is TGTGCCAGCAATTCCAGGGGCTTTAGTGAGCAGTTCTTC.

As to this clonotype: In this CDR3 the conserved last residue, phenylalanine or tryptophan, is missing, so a read error is likely. Because the CDR3's place on the DNA is in doubt, the DNA is left out and the CDR3 is given as listed by TCRdb. This sequence joins TRBV6-1 and TRBJ2-6. The CDR3 adds up to 14 amino acids, both ends counted. Per the germline V gene, CDR1 is MNHNS and CDR2 is SASEGT. The CDR3 loop is CASREPSGANEQNV.

There are many counts of this clonotype. V and J are TRBV7-2 and TRBJ2-6; TRBD2 might be the D (5 bases). From germline, CDR1 is SGHTA and CDR2 FQGNSA. The CDR3 is 14 residues long. Trimming took off 5 bases at V and 2 bases at J, with 7 bases between the two ends. The CDR3 nucleotides read TGTGCCAGCAGCCGAGGGACTGGGGCCAACGTCCTGACTTTC. The encoded protein is CASSRGTGANVLTF.

By its share, this clonotype is medium-sized (0.01 to 0.1%). The genes are TRBV11-2 and TRBJ2-7, with D uncertain. With 5 bases removed from V and 3 bases from J, the gap between germline ends came to 14 bases. Germline CDR1 and CDR2: SGHAT and FQNNGV. CDR3 length equals 14 residues. The CDR3 DNA reads TGTGCCAGCAGCCCTCAACGTGGTCTCTACGAGCAGTACTTC. Protein product: CASSPQRGLYEQYF.

To note about this clonotype: The germline gene is not matched at one end of the junction; a read error may be the cause. J is TRBJ2-3 and V is TRBV12-3 or TRBV12-4; perhaps TRBD2 as D (6 bases). The CDR3 runs to 14 residues. The CDR3 DNA follows: TGTGCGAGCAGTCAGCGGGTGGGCAACGATACGCAGTATTTC. Translated: CASSQRVGNDTQYF.

This clonotype occurred a few times. The V and J genes are TRBV5-1 and TRBJ2-5; the D gene is possibly TRBD2 (6 bases). CDR1 and CDR2 from the germline V gene are SGHRS and YFSETQ. There are 12 residues in the CDR3. The ends were cut back, 7 bases at V and 3 bases at J, with 10 bases in the middle. CDR3 nucleotides: TGCGCCAGCTTCAGGGAGGAAGAGACCCAGTACTTC. It encodes CASFREEETQYF.

The chain recombines TRBV6-1 with TRBJ2-5; 7 positions match TRBD1. The CDR3 extends over 13 amino acids. V was pared by 6 bases and J by 3 bases, with 4 bases of the junction left unmatched. Germline lookup yields CDR1 MNHNS and CDR2 SASEGT. In DNA, the CDR3 is TGTGCCAGCAGAGGGACAGATAAAGAGACCCAGTACTTC. It yields the protein CASRGTDKETQYF.

This chain joins TRBV12-3 or TRBV12-4 and TRBJ2-5; D might be TRBD1 (6 bases). The V end lost 4 bases, the J end lost 2 bases, and 8 bases lay between the germline ends. The CDR3 sequence is 13 residues long. CDR3 in DNA: TGTGCCAGCAGTTCCGGACAGCAAGAGACCCAGTACTTC. This encodes CASSSGQQETQYF.

The chain has TRBV4-1 and TRBJ1-2, with 9 bases lining up with TRBD1. The CDR3 length is 15 residues. The germline V gene encodes CDR1 MGHRA and CDR2 YSYEKL. The trim removed 4 bases at V and 2 bases at J, leaving 5 bases unmatched. In nucleotides, the CDR3 is TGCGCCAGCAGCCCCGGGACAGGGTTAAACTATGGCTACACCTTC. Protein sequence: CASSPGTGLNYGYTF.

V gene TRBV20-1 combines with J gene TRBJ2-5; D ambiguous. CDR3 size: 15 residues. CDR1 DFQATT and CDR2 SNEGSKA come from the germline V gene (reference sequence). V was shortened by 5 bases and J by 5 bases, with 21 bases between the two germline ends. The CDR3 DNA sequence: TGCAGTGCTCGACCAATCTCCATGGTAGAGGAGACCCAGTACTTC. The encoded protein is CSARPISMVEETQYF.

This sequence joins TRBV4-1 and TRBJ2-1, with 10 bases that match TRBD2. J lost 7 bases, V lost 3 bases, and 3 bases had no gene match. The CDR3 totals 14 residues. The V gene's germline CDR1 is MGHRA and CDR2 YSYEKL. CDR3 sequence (DNA): TGCGCCAGCAGCCACCAGCGGGAGGGGAATGAGCAGTTCTTC. This sequence encodes CASSHQREGNEQFF.

J is TRBJ1-6 and V is TRBV20-1, with TRBD1 matching over 8 bases. The CDR3 extends over 16 amino acids. J lost 0 bases, V lost 6 bases, and 7 bases had no gene match. The germline CDR1 and CDR2 sequences are DFQATT and SNEGSKA (reference sequence). In DNA, the CDR3 is TGCAGTGCCTCCAGACAGGGGAGCTCCTATAATTCACCCCTCCACTTT. The encoded protein is CSASRQGSSYNSPLHF.

This chain connects TRBV10-3 to TRBJ2-1, with 9 bases that match TRBD1. Per the germline V gene, CDR1 is ENHRY and CDR2 is SYGVKD. The CDR3 totals 14 residues. V trimming: 7 bases; J trimming: 9 bases; junction bases outside the gene matches: 10. The CDR3 DNA sequence: TGTGCCATCAAAAAGGGACAGGGTAAGGGTGAGCAGTTCTTC. It specifies CAIKKGQGKGEQFF.

The chain combines TRBV11-2 with TRBJ2-5; no clear D. Judging by the DNA end, TRBJ2-7 fits better; the J call may be wrong. The CDR3 consists of 13 residues. CDR1 SGHAT and CDR2 FQNNGV come from the germline V gene. The CDR3 spells CASSLDTTYEQYF. The DNA of the CDR3 is TGTGCCAGCAGCTTAGACACAACCTACGAGCAGTACTTC.

The J gene is TRBJ2-2, the V gene TRBV6-1; possibly TRBD2 for D (5 bases). The J call is in doubt because the DNA end fits TRBJ2-3 better. The CDR3 is 15 amino acids. Germline V gene data show CDR1 as MNHNS and CDR2 as SASEGT. Here the CDR3 DNA reads TGTGCCAGCAGCGGCCAAGCGGTAAACACAGAGAAGCAGTATTTT. Protein product: CASSGQAVNTEKQYF.